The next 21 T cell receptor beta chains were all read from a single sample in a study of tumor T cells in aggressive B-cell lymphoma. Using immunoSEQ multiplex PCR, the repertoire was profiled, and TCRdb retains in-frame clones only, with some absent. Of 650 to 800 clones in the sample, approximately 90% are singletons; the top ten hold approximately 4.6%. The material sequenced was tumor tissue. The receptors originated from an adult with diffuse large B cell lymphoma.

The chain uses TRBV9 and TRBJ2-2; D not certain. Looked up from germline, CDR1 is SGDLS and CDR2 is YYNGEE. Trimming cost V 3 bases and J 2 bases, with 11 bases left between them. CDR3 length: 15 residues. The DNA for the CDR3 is TGTGCCAGCAGCGCCCACTCTCTAAACACCGGGGAGCTGTTTTTT. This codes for CASSAHSLNTGELFF. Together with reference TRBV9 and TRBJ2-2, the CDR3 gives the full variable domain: DSGVTQTPKHLITATGQRVTLRCSPRSGDLSVYWYQQSLDQGLQFLIQYYNGEERAKGNILERFSAQQFPDLHSELNLSSLELGDSALYFCASSAHSLNTGELFFGEGSRLTVL.

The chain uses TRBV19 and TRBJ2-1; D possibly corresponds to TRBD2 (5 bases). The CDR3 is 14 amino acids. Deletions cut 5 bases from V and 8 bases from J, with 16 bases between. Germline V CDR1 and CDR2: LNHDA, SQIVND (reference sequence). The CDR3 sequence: CASSRLLDGDEQFF. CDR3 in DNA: TGTGCCAGTAGTCGACTACTAGACGGCGATGAGCAGTTCTTC.

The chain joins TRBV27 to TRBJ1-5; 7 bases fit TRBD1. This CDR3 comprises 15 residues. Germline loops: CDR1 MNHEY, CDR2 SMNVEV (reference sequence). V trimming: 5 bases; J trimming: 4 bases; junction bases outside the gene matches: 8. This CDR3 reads CASSLPGTENQPQHF. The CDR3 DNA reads TGTGCCAGCAGTCTACCCGGGACAGAGAATCAGCCCCAGCATTTT.

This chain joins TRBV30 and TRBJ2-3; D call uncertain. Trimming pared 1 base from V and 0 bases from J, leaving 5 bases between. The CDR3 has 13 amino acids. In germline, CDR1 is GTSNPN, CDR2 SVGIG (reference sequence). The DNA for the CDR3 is TGTGCCTGGAGTGGAGGTAGCACAGATACGCAGTATTTT. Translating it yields CAWSGGSTDTQYF.

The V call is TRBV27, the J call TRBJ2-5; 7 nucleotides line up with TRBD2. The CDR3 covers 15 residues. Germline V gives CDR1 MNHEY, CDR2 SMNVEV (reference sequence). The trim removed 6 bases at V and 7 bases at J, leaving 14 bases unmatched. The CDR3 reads CASRPSGAYSRTQYF. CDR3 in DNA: TGTGCCAGCAGGCCGAGCGGGGCCTACAGTAGGACCCAGTACTTC.

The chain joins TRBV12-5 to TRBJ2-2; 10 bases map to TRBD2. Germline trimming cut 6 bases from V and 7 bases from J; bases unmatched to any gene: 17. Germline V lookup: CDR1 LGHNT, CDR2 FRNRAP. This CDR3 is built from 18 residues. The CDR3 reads CASGPNATSGNRIGELFF. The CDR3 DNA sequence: TGTGCTAGTGGCCCCAATGCAACTAGCGGGAATCGTATCGGGGAGCTGTTTTTT.

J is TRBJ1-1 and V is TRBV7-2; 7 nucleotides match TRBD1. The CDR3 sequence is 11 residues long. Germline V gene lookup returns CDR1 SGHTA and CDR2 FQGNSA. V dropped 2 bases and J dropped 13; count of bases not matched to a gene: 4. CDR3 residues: CASSLHTGVFF. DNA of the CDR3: TGTGCCAGCAGCTTACATACAGGGGTTTTCTTT.

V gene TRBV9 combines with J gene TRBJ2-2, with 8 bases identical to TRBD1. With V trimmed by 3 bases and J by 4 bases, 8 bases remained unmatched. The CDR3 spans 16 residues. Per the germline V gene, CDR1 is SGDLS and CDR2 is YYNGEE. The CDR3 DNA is TGTGCCAGCAGCGCTGGAACAGGGGGAGTCACCGGGGAGCTGTTTTTT. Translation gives CASSAGTGGVTGELFF. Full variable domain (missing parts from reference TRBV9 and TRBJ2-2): DSGVTQTPKHLITATGQRVTLRCSPRSGDLSVYWYQQSLDQGLQFLIQYYNGEERAKGNILERFSAQQFPDLHSELNLSSLELGDSALYFCASSAGTGGVTGELFFGEGSRLTVL.

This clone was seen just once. CDR3: CARSSGGSSYEQYF. The CDR3 nucleotides are TGTGCCAGAAGCTCAGGGGGTTCCTCCTACGAGCAGTACTTC. The V call is TRBV5-3, the J call TRBJ2-7; the match to TRBD1 covers 7 bases. TRBV5-3 qualifies as an ORF whose function is uncertain. The CDR3 runs 14 residues. Trimming removed 3 bases from V and 0 bases from J; junction bases left unmatched: 3.

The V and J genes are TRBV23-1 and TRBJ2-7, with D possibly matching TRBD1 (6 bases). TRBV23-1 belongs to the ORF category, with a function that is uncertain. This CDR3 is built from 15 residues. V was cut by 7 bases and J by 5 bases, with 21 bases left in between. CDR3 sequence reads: CASILTKQGTHEQYF. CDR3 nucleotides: TGCGCCAGCATCCTAACAAAACAGGGAACCCACGAGCAGTACTTC.

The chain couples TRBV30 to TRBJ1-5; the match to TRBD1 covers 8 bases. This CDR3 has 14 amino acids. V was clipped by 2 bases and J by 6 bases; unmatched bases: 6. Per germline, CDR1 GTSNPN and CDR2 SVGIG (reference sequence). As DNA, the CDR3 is TGTGCCTGGAGTCTCACAGGGGGAGGTCAGCCCCAGCATTTT. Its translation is CAWSLTGGGQPQHF.

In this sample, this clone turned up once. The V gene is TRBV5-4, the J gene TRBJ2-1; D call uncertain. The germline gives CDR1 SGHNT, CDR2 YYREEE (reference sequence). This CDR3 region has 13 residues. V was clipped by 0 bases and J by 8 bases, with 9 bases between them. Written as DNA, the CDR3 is TGTGCCAGCAGCTTGGCCGTCCGGGATGAGCAGTTCTTC. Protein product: CASSLAVRDEQFF.

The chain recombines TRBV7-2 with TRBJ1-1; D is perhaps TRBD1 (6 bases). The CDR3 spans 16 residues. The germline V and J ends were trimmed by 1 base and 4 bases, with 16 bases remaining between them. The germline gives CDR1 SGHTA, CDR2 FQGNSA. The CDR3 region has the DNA TGTGCCAGCAGCTTAGTCGGTGGGGGGGGGCTCACTGAAGCTTTCTTT. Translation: CASSLVGGGGLTEAFF.

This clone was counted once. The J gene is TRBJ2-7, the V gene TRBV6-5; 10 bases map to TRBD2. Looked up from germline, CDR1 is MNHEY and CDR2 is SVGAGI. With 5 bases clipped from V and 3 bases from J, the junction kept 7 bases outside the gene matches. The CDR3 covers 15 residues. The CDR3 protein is CASSQTQRGGYEQYF. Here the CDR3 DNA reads TGTGCCAGCAGTCAGACACAGCGGGGGGGCTACGAGCAGTACTTC.

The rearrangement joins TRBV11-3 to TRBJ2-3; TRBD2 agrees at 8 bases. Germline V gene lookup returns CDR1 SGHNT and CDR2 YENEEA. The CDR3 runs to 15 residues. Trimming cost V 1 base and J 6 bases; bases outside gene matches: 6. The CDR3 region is CASSLVGAGEDTQYF. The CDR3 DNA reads TGTGCCAGCAGCTTAGTAGGAGCGGGGGAGGATACGCAGTATTTT. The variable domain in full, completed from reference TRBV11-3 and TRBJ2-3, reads EAGVVQSPRYKIIEKKQPVAFWCNPISGHNTLYWYLQNLGQGPELLIRYENEEAVDDSQLPKDRFSAERLKGVDSTLKIQPAELGDSAVYLCASSLVGAGEDTQYFGPGTRLTVL.

This CDR3 is CSVVVGGVSSYEQYF. CDR3 coding DNA: TGCAGCGTTGTGGTCGGCGGGGTCAGCTCCTACGAGCAGTACTTC. This chain connects TRBV29-1 to TRBJ2-7, with a possible D match to TRBD2 (6 bases). The V gene's germline CDR1 is SQVTM and CDR2 ANQGSEA. With 4 bases removed from V and 0 bases from J, the gap between germline ends came to 16 bases. This CDR3 comprises 15 residues.

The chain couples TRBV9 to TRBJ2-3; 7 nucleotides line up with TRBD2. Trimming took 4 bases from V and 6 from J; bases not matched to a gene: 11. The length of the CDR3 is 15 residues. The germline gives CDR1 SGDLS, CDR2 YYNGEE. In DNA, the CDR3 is TGTGCCAGCAGCCCCGGGGGAGGGCCACTCGATACGCAGTATTTT. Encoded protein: CASSPGGGPLDTQYF.

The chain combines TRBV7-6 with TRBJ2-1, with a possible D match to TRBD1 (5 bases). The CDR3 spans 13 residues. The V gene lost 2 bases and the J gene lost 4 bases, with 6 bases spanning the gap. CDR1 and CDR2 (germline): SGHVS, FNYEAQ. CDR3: CASSLSGYNEQFF. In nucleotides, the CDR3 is TGTGCCAGCAGCTTATCAGGGTACAATGAGCAGTTCTTC.

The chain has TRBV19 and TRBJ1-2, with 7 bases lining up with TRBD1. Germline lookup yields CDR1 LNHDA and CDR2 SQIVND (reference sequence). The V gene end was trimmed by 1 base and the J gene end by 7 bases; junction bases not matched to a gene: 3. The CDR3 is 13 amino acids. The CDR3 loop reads CASSIGTGFGYTF. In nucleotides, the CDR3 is TGTGCCAGTAGTATAGGGACAGGATTTGGCTACACCTTC.

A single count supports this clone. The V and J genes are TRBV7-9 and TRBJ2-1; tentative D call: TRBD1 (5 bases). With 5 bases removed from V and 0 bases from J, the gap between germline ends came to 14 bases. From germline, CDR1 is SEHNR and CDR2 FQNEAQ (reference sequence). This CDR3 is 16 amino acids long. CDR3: CASSVGAFSSYNEQFF. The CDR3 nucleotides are TGTGCCAGCAGCGTTGGGGCTTTTAGCTCCTACAATGAGCAGTTCTTC.

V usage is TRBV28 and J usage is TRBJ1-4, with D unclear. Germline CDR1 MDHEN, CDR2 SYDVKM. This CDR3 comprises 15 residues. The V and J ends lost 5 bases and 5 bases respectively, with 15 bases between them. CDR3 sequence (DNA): TGTGCCAGCAGTGGAAGAGACACCAACAATGAAAAACTGTTTTTT. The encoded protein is CASSGRDTNNEKLFF.